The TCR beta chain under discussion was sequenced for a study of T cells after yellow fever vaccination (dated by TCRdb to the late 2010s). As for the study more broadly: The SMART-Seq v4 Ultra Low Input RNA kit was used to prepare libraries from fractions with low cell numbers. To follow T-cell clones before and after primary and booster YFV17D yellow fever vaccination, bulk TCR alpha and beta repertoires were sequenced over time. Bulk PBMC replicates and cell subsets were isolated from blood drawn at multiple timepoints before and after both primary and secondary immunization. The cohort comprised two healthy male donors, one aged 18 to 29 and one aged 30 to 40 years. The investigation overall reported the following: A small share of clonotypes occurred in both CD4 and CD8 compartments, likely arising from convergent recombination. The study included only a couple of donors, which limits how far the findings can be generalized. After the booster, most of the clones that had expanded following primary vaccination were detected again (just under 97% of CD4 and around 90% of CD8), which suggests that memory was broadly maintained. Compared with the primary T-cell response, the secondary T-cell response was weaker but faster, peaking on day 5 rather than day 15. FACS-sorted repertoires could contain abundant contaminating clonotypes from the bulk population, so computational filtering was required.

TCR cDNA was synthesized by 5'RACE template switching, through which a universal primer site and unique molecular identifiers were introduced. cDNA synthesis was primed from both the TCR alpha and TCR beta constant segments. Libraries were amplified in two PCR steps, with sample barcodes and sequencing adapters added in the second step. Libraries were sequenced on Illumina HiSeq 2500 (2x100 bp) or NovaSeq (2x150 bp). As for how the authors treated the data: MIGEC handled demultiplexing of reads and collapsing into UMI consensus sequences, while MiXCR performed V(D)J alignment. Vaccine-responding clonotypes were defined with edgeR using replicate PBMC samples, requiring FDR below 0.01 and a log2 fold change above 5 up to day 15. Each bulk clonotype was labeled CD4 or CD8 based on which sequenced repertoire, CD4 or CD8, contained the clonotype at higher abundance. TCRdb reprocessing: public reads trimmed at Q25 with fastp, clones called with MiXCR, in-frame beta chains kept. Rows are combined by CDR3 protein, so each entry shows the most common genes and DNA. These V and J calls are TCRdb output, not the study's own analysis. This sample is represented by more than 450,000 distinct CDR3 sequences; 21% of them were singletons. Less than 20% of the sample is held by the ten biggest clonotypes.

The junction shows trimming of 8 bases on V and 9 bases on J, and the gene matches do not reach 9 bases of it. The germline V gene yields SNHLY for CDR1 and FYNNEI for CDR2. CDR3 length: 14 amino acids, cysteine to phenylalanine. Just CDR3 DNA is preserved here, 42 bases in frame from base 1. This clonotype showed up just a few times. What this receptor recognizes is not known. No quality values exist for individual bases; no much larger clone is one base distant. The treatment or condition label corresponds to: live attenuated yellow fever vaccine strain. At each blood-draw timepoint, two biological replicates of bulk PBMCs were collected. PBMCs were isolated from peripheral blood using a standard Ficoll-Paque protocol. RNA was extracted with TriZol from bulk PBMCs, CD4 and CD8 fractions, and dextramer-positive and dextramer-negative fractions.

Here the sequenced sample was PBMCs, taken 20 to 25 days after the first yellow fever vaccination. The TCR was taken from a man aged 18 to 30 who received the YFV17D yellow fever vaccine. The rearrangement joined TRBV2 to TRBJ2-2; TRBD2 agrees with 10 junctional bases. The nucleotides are TGTGCCAGCTCCTCAGCGGGGGGGCAAAGGGAGCTGTTTTTT. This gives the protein CASSSAGGQRELFF.